This T cell receptor beta chain was found in a study of tumor and adjacent non-tumor tissue in lung cancer. Across the study: The patients, around 9 men and about 5 women, were about 30 to 85 with stage I to III disease.

RNA was extracted from bulk tissue without any cell sorting. Distant lung tissue was collected more than 3 cm away from the tumor edge. Chemotherapy-naive patients with new lung cancer underwent thoracic surgery in China, August–late 2014. The germline V gene has CDR1 SQVTM and CDR2 ANQGSEA. Trimming cost V 4 bases and J 8 bases; bases outside gene matches: 15. CDR3 length equals 16 residues. Three rounds of nested PCR, following a modified ARM-PCR protocol, produced the TCRbeta library. One entry per CDR3 protein results from TCRdb running MiXCR on the multiplex PCR reads. Among 80,000 to 100,000 distinct CDR3 sequences, about 80% were seen once, and the ten largest hold more than 30%.

This receptor was taken from a man aged 55 to 69 with small cell lung cancer. Sequenced material: distant non-tumor lung tissue. V is TRBV29-1 and J is TRBJ2-1; 9 nucleotides line up with TRBD1. The CDR3 nucleotides are TGCAGCGTTGGCTTGCTAGGGGACAGGGTTTCGGATGAGCAGTTCTTC. It codes for CSVGLLGDRVSDEQFF.